The clone carrying this TCR beta chain was recorded once. What it binds is not known. While the first cohort had several hundred subjects, the donors belonged to the separate validation cohort of 100 to 150 subjects. The sample belongs to a study of cytomegalovirus exposure and HLA in healthy donors. Losses at the gene ends were 3 bases for V and 5 bases for J; bases not matched to a gene: 9. The germline V gene has CDR1 LNHDA and CDR2 SQIVND (reference sequence). The CDR3 sequence is 15 residues long. Libraries were prepared by immunoSEQ multiplex PCR; TCRdb keeps only in-frame clonotypes and omits some of them. This sample yields some 48,000 clones, of which 80% to 90% are seen a single time; under 7% belongs to the top ten. Study-level findings and limits: Cytomegalovirus association was assigned to about 180 TCR beta chains. Usually a TCR sequence was rare, but some public TCRs were found in many donors. A classifier reportedly called cytomegalovirus status with high sensitivity and specificity.

The chain links TRBV19 to TRBJ2-7; TRBD1 aligns across 8 bases. The TCR comes from a woman aged 25 to 39 in good health and CMV-seronegative. Sample: PBMCs. CDR3 nucleotide sequence: TGTGCCAGTAGTATGCGGTCAGGGGGCTTGGACGAGCAGTACTTC. Protein: CASSMRSGGLDEQYF.